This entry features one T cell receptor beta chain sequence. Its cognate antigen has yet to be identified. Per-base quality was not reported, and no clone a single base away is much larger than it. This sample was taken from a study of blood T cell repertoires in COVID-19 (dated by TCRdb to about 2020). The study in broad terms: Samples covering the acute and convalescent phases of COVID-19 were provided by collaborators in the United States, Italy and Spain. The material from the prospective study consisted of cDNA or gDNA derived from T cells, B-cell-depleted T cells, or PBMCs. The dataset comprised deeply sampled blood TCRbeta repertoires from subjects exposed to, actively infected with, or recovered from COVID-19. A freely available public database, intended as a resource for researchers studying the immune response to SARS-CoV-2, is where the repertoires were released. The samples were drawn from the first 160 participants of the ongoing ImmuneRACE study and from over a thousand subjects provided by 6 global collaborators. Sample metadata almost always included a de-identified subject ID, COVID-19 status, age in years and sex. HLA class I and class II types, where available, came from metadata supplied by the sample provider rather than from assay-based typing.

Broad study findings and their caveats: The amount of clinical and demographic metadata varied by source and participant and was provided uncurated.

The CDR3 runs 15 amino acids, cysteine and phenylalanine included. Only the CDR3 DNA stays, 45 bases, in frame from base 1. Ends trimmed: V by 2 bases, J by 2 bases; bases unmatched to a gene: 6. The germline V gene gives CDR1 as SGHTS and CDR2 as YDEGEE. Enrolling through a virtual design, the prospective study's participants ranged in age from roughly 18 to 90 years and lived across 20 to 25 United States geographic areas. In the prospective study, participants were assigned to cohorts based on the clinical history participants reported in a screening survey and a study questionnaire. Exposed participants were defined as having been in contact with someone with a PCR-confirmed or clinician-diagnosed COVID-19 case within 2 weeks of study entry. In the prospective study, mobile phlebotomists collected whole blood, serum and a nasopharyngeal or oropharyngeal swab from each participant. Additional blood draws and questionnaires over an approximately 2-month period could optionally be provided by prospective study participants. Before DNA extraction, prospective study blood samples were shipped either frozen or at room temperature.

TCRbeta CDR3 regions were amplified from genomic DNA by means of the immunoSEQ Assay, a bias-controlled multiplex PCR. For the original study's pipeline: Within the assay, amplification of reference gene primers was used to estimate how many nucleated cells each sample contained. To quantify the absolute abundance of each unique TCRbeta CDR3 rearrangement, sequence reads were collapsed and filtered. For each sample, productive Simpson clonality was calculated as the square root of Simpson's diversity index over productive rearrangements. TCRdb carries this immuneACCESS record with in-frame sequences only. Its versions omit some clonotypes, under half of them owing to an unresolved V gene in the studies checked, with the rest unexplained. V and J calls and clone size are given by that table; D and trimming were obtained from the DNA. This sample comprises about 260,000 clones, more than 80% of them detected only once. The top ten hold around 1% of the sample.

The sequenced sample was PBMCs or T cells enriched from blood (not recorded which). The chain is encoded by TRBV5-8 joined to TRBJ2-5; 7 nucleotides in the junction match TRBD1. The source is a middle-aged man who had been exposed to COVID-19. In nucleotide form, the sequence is TGTGCCAGCAGCTTATGGGCAGGGGGACAAGAGACCCAGTACTTC. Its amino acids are CASSLWAGGQETQYF.